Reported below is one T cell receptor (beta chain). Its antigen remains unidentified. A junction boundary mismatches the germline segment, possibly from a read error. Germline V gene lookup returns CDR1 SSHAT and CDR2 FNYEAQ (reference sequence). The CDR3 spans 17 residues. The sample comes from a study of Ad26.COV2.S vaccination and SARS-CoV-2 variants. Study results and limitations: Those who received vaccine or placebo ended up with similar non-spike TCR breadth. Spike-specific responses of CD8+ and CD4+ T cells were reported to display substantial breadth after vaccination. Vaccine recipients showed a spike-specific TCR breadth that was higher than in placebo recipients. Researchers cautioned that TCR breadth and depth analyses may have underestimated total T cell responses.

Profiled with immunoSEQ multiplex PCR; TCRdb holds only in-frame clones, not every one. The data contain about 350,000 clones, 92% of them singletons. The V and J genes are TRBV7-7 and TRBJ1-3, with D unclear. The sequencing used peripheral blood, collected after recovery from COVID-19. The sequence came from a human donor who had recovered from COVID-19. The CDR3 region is CASSQAPVAGSENTIYF. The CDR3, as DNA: TGTGCTAGCAGCCAAGCACCAGTGGCTGGGTCAGAAAACACCATATATTTT.